These 10 T cell receptor beta chains were sequenced from one sample in a study of cytomegalovirus exposure and HLA in healthy donors. The PCR used 60 Vbeta and 13 Jbeta primers. Some clones are missing from TCRdb's copy, which holds only in-frame ones; the method was immunoSEQ multiplex PCR. The sample records 55,000 to 70,000 clones, 74% being singletons. The sequencing sample was made of PBMCs. Receptors originate from an older woman in good health and CMV-seropositive.

This sequence joins TRBV18 and TRBJ1-5, with unresolved D. V gave up 5 bases and J gave up 1 base, with 9 bases separating them. This CDR3 has 14 amino acids. The germline gives CDR1 KGHSH, CDR2 LQKENI. DNA for the CDR3: TGTGCCAGCTCAACCGGGAGGAGCAATCAGCCCCAGCATTTT. It is translated as CASSTGRSNQPQHF.

This sequence joins TRBV6-6 and TRBJ1-6; 7 bases fit TRBD1. The CDR3 is 14 amino acids. Per germline, CDR1 MNHNY and CDR2 SVGAGI (reference sequence). V trimming: 5 bases; J trimming: 7 bases; junction bases outside the gene matches: 5. The CDR3 here is CASSLAGGNSPLHF. Here the CDR3 DNA reads TGTGCCAGCAGTCTTGCAGGGGGGAATTCACCCCTCCACTTT.

J is TRBJ1-2 and V is TRBV5-4; 8 nucleotides line up with TRBD1. V dropped 3 bases and J dropped 4; count of bases not matched to a gene: 5. The CDR3 is made up of 14 amino acids. CDR1 and CDR2 (germline): SGHNT, YYREEE (reference sequence). CDR3 protein: CASSSGQEPYGYTF. CDR3 bases: TGTGCCAGCAGCTCGGGACAGGAGCCCTATGGCTACACCTTC.

This clone was seen a handful of times. Written as DNA, the CDR3 is TGTGCCAGCAGCTTGTACAGGGGGCTCGCCGGGGAGCTGTTTTTT. Amino acid sequence: CASSLYRGLAGELFF. The chain links TRBV5-6 to TRBJ2-2; TRBD1 agrees at 9 bases. Losses at the gene ends were 1 base for V and 6 bases for J; bases not matched to a gene: 4. The CDR3 runs to 15 residues. Germline V gives CDR1 SGHDT, CDR2 YYEEEE.

This chain links TRBV19 with TRBJ1-5; D is ambiguous. Trimming took 7 bases from V and 1 from J, leaving 14 bases between them. Per the germline V gene, CDR1 is LNHDA and CDR2 is SQIVND (reference sequence). The CDR3 runs to 15 residues. CDR3 sequence (DNA): TGTGCCAGTACCTATACCGCCGGGAGCAATCAGCCCCAGCATTTT. Translating it yields CASTYTAGSNQPQHF. Filled out from reference TRBV19 and TRBJ1-5, the complete variable domain reads DGGITQSPKYLFRKEGQNVTLSCEQNLNHDAMYWYRQDPGQGLRLIYYSQIVNDFQKGDIAEGYSVSREKKESFPLTVTSAQKNPTAFYLCASTYTAGSNQPQHFGDGTRLSIL.

The count of this clone is one. V and J are TRBV27 and TRBJ2-1; the match to TRBD2 covers 13 bases. The CDR3 is made up of 15 amino acids. CDR1 is MNHEY and CDR2 is SMNVEV in the germline V gene (reference sequence). V lost 6 bases to trimming and J lost 7 bases; unmatched junction nucleotides: 6. The CDR3: CASRELAGGLNEQFF. The CDR3 DNA reads TGTGCCAGCAGGGAACTAGCGGGAGGGTTAAATGAGCAGTTCTTC.

The rearrangement joins TRBV6-5 to TRBJ1-1, with D tentatively TRBD1 (5 bases). Deletions cut 4 bases from V and 0 bases from J, with 15 bases between. The V gene's germline CDR1 is MNHEY and CDR2 SVGAGI. The CDR3 has 16 amino acids. The CDR3 sequence is CASSWFRTKMNTEAFF. The CDR3 DNA follows: TGTGCCAGCAGTTGGTTTAGGACAAAAATGAACACTGAAGCTTTCTTT.

The chain is built from TRBV10-1 and TRBJ2-5, with TRBD2 matching over 11 bases. Germline lookup yields CDR1 WNHNN and CDR2 SYGVQD (reference sequence). Germline trimming cut 0 bases from V and 2 bases from J; bases unmatched to any gene: 5. The length of the CDR3 is 17 residues. The CDR3 DNA sequence: TGCGCCAGCAGTGAGTCGGTTGGGACTAGCGGACAAGAGACCCAGTACTTC. It codes for CASSESVGTSGQETQYF.

This clone has just a few counts. The chain recombines TRBV7-9 with TRBJ1-3, with 7 bases that match TRBD1. The CDR3 extends over 16 amino acids. Per the germline V gene, CDR1 is SEHNR and CDR2 is FQNEAQ (reference sequence). V trimming: 6 bases; J trimming: 1 base; junction bases outside the gene matches: 9. In DNA, the CDR3 is TGTGCCAGCAGGGAAACAGGGGCCCTTTCTGGAAACACCATATATTTT. Translated: CASRETGALSGNTIYF.

The chain carries TRBV10-3 and TRBJ2-5; a possible D gene is TRBD1 (5 bases). The V end was cut by 3 bases, the J end by 4 bases, with 9 bases between. Looked up from germline, CDR1 is ENHRY and CDR2 is SYGVKD. The CDR3 consists of 13 residues. The CDR3 region is CAISDFQGETQYF. CDR3 sequence (DNA): TGTGCCATCAGTGATTTTCAGGGAGAGACCCAGTACTTC.